This TCR beta chain came from a study of blood T cell repertoires in COVID-19. About the research overall: PBMCs, B-cell-depleted T cells, or T cells provided the cDNA or gDNA that made up the material.

Per the original methods: Nucleated cell number was recorded as an estimate derived from reference gene primer amplification. Libraries were prepared by immunoSEQ multiplex PCR; TCRdb keeps only in-frame clonotypes and omits some of them. V and J calls plus clone size are reproduced from that table; the DNA served to infer D and trimming. Among under 250,000 clones listed, 84% were seen once. The receptor was derived from a woman between 40 and 55 years old who had recovered from COVID-19. The sequenced material came from peripheral blood.

CDR3 nucleotide sequence: TGTGCCAGCAGCTGGGGGGGGGAAGGCCGCATGAACGCTTTCTTT. Its translation is CASSWGGEGRMNAFF. V and J are TRBV5-4 and TRBJ1-1; D is perhaps TRBD1 (5 bases). From germline, CDR1 is SGHNT and CDR2 YYREEE (reference sequence). The CDR3 is made up of 15 amino acids. V shed 3 bases and J shed 11 bases, with 23 bases lying between them.